This TCR beta chain was sequenced for a study of cytomegalovirus exposure and HLA in healthy donors. Overall study: HLA-typed donors were the source of some 80 million unique TCRs, which an early data release held. Overall study results and limits: Follow-up analysis seemed to connect common viral pathogens with several of the most significant clusters identified.

The CDR3 extends over 12 amino acids. After removal of 6 bases from V and 7 bases from J, the junction contained 6 bases not matched to a gene. The germline gives CDR1 MNHEY, CDR2 SMNVEV (reference sequence). Vbeta (60) and Jbeta (13) primers were used in the PCR. How the authors handled the data: An analysis performed later counted about 80 million unique TCR beta chains (approximately 11 million of them shared). TCRdb's table, derived via immunoSEQ multiplex PCR, lists solely in-frame clones and lacks some. V, J and clone size are taken as reported in that table, and D and trimming were inferred from the DNA itself. The data contain fewer than 250,000 clones, approximately 88% of them seen just once; the ten biggest clones take up roughly 0.75%. A remark on this clone: Its cognate antigen is unknown.

V usage is TRBV27 and J usage is TRBJ2-7; 7 bases line up with TRBD1. The clonotype comes from a boy aged 2 to 10 in good health and CMV-seronegative. Sample: PBMCs. The CDR3 bases are TGTGCCAGCAGCCAACAGGGGAATGAGCAGTACTTC. As protein: CASSQQGNEQYF.